Below are 13 T cell receptor beta chains sequenced from a single sample in a study of T cell repertoires in cytomegalovirus infection. From the reads, TCRdb called clonotypes with MiXCR, one entry per CDR3 protein. Found here are 250,000 or so distinct CDR3 sequences, approximately 9% of them singletons; the top ten hold about 15%. Sequenced: PBMCs. Source of these receptors: a human donor in good health (CMV status not recorded). Some clones in this sample may be carry-over from other donors' samples.

This clonotype was observed at least ten times. The rearrangement uses TRBV7-2 and TRBJ1-3; D not resolved. Looked up from germline, CDR1 is SGHTA and CDR2 is FQGNSA. Trimming cost V 1 base and J 0 bases, with 10 bases left between them. The CDR3 has 16 residues. Written as DNA, the CDR3 is TGTGCCAGCAGCTTAGAGCCTCCGGGCTCTGGAAACACCATATATTTT. It yields the protein CASSLEPPGSGNTIYF.

The chain carries TRBV5-1 and TRBJ2-2; D gene unclear. V lost 4 bases, J lost 0 bases, and 10 bases lay in between. From germline, CDR1 is SGHRS and CDR2 YFSETQ. This CDR3 has 15 amino acids. Written as DNA, the CDR3 is TGCGCCAGCAGCAACGGACGGTCGAACACCGGGGAGCTGTTTTTT. Translated, it gives CASSNGRSNTGELFF.

V gene TRBV28 combines with J gene TRBJ2-6; no clear D gene. The CDR3 covers 13 residues. Germline V gene sequence: CDR1 MDHEN, CDR2 SYDVKM. V shed 8 bases and J shed 3 bases, with 8 bases lying between them. In DNA form, the CDR3 reads TGTGCCAGCCGGACCGGTGGGGCCAACGTCCTGACTTTC. Protein product: CASRTGGANVLTF.

The CDR3 loop is CASSASGTNTEAFF. The CDR3 coding sequence is TGTGCCAGCAGTGCCTCAGGGACGAACACTGAAGCTTTCTTT. The chain links TRBV28 to TRBJ1-1, with D tentatively TRBD1 (5 bases). This CDR3 region has 14 residues. Trimming pared 5 bases from V and 1 base from J, leaving 11 bases between. Per the germline V gene, CDR1 is MDHEN and CDR2 is SYDVKM.

This clonotype was recorded at least ten times. Here the CDR3 DNA reads TGTGCCAGCAGTTACAGGGAGACAACCATGAACACTGAAGCTTTCTTT. Amino acid sequence: CASSYRETTMNTEAFF. The chain carries TRBV6-2 or TRBV6-3 and TRBJ1-1; D is uncertain. CDR1 is MNHEY, CDR2 SVGEGT, per germline. Between the trimmed V and J ends, which lost 2 bases and 0 bases, there was a span of 13 bases. The CDR3 is 16 residues long.

The chain combines TRBV5-8 with TRBJ1-5, with 8 bases that match TRBD1. The CDR3 contains 16 residues. Unmatched junction bases numbered 14, after V lost 5 bases and J lost 7 bases. Germline values: CDR1 SGHTS, CDR2 YDEGEE. CDR3 residues: CASSSPLDRAEQPQHF. CDR3 coding DNA: TGTGCCAGCAGTTCTCCGCTGGACAGGGCAGAACAGCCCCAGCATTTT.

This clonotype showed up many times. The chain's CDR3 is CASRSLGGANYGYTF. DNA of the CDR3: TGTGCCAGCAGGTCCCTGGGGGGGGCGAACTATGGCTACACCTTC. The chain couples TRBV12-3 or TRBV12-4 to TRBJ1-2; tentative D call: TRBD1 (6 bases). The CDR3 is made up of 15 amino acids. Trimming removed 6 bases from V and 2 bases from J, with 16 bases in between.

This chain uses TRBV20-1 with TRBJ2-2; D gene uncertain. V was clipped by 1 base and J by 5 bases, with 11 bases between them. The CDR3 loop spans 14 amino acids. Germline lookup yields CDR1 DFQATT and CDR2 SNEGSKA (reference sequence). The DNA for the CDR3 is TGCAGTGCTAGAGTGTCGGCAGCAACCGGGGAGCTGTTTTTT. This translates into CSARVSAATGELFF.

This clonotype was picked up a small number of times. The V call is TRBV5-1, the J call TRBJ2-5; D not resolved. Trimming removed 2 bases from V and 5 bases from J, with 13 bases in between. The CDR3 has 14 residues. In germline, CDR1 is SGHRS, CDR2 YFSETQ. The CDR3 coding sequence is TGCGCCAGCAGCTTCGGACGGATTGGGGAGACCCAGTACTTC. It codes for CASSFGRIGETQYF. Filled out from reference TRBV5-1 and TRBJ2-5, the complete variable domain reads KAGVTQTPRYLIKTRGQQVTLSCSPISGHRSVSWYQQTPGQGLQFLFEYFSETQRNKGNFPGRFSGRQFSNSRSEMNVSTLELGDSALYLCASSFGRIGETQYFGPGTRLLVL.

The table lists this clonotype with many counts. The chain uses TRBV7-2 and TRBJ2-1, with 7 bases that match TRBD2. CDR3 size: 18 residues. V was pared by 5 bases and J by 0 bases, with 13 bases of the junction left unmatched. Germline lookup yields CDR1 SGHTA and CDR2 FQGNSA. The DNA of the CDR3 is TGTGCCAGCAGCCCCAGCGGTCGGCGGGGGAGCTCCTACAATGAGCAGTTCTTC. It specifies CASSPSGRRGSSYNEQFF.

The chain links TRBV4-2 to TRBJ1-3; D is unclear. The length of the CDR3 is 13 residues. With 1 base removed from V and 6 bases from J, the gap between germline ends came to 7 bases. Germline V CDR1 and CDR2: LGHNA, YNFKEQ. CDR3 sequence (DNA): TGTGCCAGCAGCCAAGGGAAGGAAAACACCATATATTTT. Its translation is CASSQGKENTIYF.

The V and J genes are TRBV6-2 or TRBV6-3 and TRBJ1-1, with D maybe TRBD1 (5 bases). The CDR3 extends over 16 amino acids. The V end lost 7 bases, the J end lost 0 bases, and 18 bases lay between the germline ends. CDR1 MNHEY and CDR2 SVGEGT come from the germline V gene. CDR3 region: CASNVGTGVMNTEAFF. For the CDR3, the DNA is TGTGCCAGCAATGTAGGGACGGGCGTTATGAACACTGAAGCTTTCTTT.

At least ten counts were recorded for this clonotype. The chain joins TRBV18 to TRBJ1-4, with 7 bases matching TRBD1. The CDR3 contains 14 residues. The V segment lost 3 bases and the J segment 7 bases; nucleotides outside the gene matches: 5. Per the germline V gene, CDR1 is KGHSH and CDR2 is LQKENI. As DNA, the CDR3 is TGTGCCAGCTCACCGAAAAGGACAGGTGAAAAACTGTTTTTT. Translated: CASSPKRTGEKLFF.